These 25 T cell receptor beta chains share one sample of origin, sequenced in a study of blood T cells in healthy people across ages. The authors ran a second PCR of 7 to 11 cycles using a sample-barcoded 5' primer and a J-beta primer mix. TCRdb processed the 5' RACE reads anew with MiXCR; each CDR3 protein has one entry. The sample shows roughly 1,700,000 distinct CDR3 sequences, approximately 30% of them seen only once. Sequencing used blood. The receptors here all came from a woman aged 30 to 39 in good health.

This clonotype has only a few counts. The gene calls are TRBV21-1 and TRBJ2-5. TRBV21-1 is shown as a pseudogene. The CDR3 extends over 14 amino acids. The CDR3: CASSGRWIKETQYF. The CDR3 nucleotides are TGTGCCAGCAGCGGACGTTGGATAAAAGAGACCCAGTACTTC.

The chain joins TRBV10-3 to TRBJ1-1, with D possibly being TRBD1 (6 bases). Germline CDR1 is ENHRY and CDR2 is SYGVKD. This CDR3 is 13 amino acids long. The V gene lost 8 bases and the J gene lost 0 bases, with 10 bases spanning the gap. The CDR3 DNA sequence: TGTGCCATCGGGGACATATTGAACACTGAAGCTTTCTTT. Translating gives CAIGDILNTEAFF.

The rearrangement uses TRBV7-6 and TRBJ2-3, with D maybe TRBD1 (6 bases). CDR3 length equals 18 residues. CDR1 SGHVS and CDR2 FNYEAQ come from the germline V gene. V lost 5 bases, J lost 4 bases, and 25 bases lay in between. CDR3 bases: TGTGCCAGCAGCGCAGCGTCCAGGGGTCAGACACTCGCAGATACGCAGTATTTT. Its translation: CASSAASRGQTLADTQYF.

The chain carries TRBV12-3 or TRBV12-4 and TRBJ1-1; 10 nucleotides line up with TRBD1. This CDR3 has 15 amino acids. The ends lost 6 bases at V and 7 bases at J; junction bases unmatched: 11. CDR3 in DNA: TGTGCCAGCAGCCTGTCCGGGACAGGGGCCGATGAAGCTTTCTTT. This encodes CASSLSGTGADEAFF.

The V and J genes are TRBV7-9 and TRBJ2-1; 10 bases match TRBD1. J was trimmed by 5 bases and V by 5 bases; bases with no gene match: 6. Germline CDR1 reads SEHNR; CDR2 reads FQNEAQ (reference sequence). The CDR3 extends over 15 amino acids. The DNA of the CDR3 is TGTGCCAGCAGCCCGGACAGGGGGTCGGACAATGAGCAGTTCTTC. It specifies CASSPDRGSDNEQFF.

There are a few counts of this clonotype. J is TRBJ2-3 and V is TRBV20-1; 7 nucleotides match TRBD2. This CDR3 has 15 amino acids. Trimming cost V 5 bases and J 8 bases; bases outside gene matches: 16. Germline values: CDR1 DFQATT, CDR2 SNEGSKA (reference sequence). The CDR3 reads CSAYHRDYGVRTQYF. Here the CDR3 DNA reads TGCAGTGCTTACCACCGGGACTACGGGGTGCGTACGCAGTATTTT.

The chain combines TRBV7-9 with TRBJ2-5; 7 nucleotides match TRBD1. The CDR3 is 16 amino acids. Germline loops: CDR1 SEHNR, CDR2 FQNEAQ (reference sequence). The V and J ends lost 8 bases and 0 bases, in that order; junction bases with no gene match: 12. CDR3 in amino acids: CASWTGTAMYQETQYF. CDR3 in DNA: TGTGCCAGCTGGACTGGGACAGCGATGTACCAAGAGACCCAGTACTTC. Combining the CDR3 with reference TRBV7-9 and TRBJ2-5 gives the whole variable domain DTGVSQNPRHKITKRGQNVTFRCDPISEHNRLYWYRQTLGQGPEFLTYFQNEAQLEKSRLLSDRFSAERPKGSFSTLEIQRTEQGDSAMYLCASWTGTAMYQETQYFGPGTRLLVL.

J is TRBJ2-3 and V is TRBV28; no clear D. The germline V and J ends were trimmed by 6 bases and 6 bases, with 13 bases remaining between them. Germline V gene lookup returns CDR1 MDHEN and CDR2 SYDVKM. CDR3 length: 13 residues. The chain's CDR3 is CASSRPNTDTQYF. The CDR3 DNA sequence: TGTGCCAGCAGCCGGCCCAACACGGATACGCAGTATTTT.

This clonotype was seen a few times. The rearrangement links TRBV25-1 to TRBJ1-4; 8 nucleotides match TRBD1. The CDR3 is 16 residues long. CDR1 is MGHDK and CDR2 is SYGVNS in the germline V gene. The V gene end was trimmed by 4 bases and the J gene end by 6 bases; junction bases not matched to a gene: 10. The CDR3, as DNA: TGTGCCAGCAGTGGAATTTCCGGGACAGGCGATGAAAAACTGTTTTTT. It encodes CASSGISGTGDEKLFF.

This clonotype has just a few counts. One end of the junction is discordant with germline, which a read error may explain. The genes are TRBV27 and TRBJ2-7, with a possible D match to TRBD2 (6 bases). The CDR3 has 15 amino acids. Germline CDR1 MNHEY, CDR2 SMNVEV (reference sequence). CDR3 nucleotide sequence: TGCGCCAGCAGTTTATGGGGGGATCTAGCCTACGAGCAGTACTTC. It is translated as CASSLWGDLAYEQYF.

The table lists this clonotype with a few counts. This chain links TRBV6-5 with TRBJ1-2, with D tentatively TRBD1 (5 bases). Germline V gene data show CDR1 as MNHEY and CDR2 as SVGAGI. V lost 4 bases to trimming and J lost 7 bases, with 22 bases between them. This CDR3 spans 16 amino acids. CDR3 coding DNA: TGTGCCAGCAGTTCCGTTCTATATGGGGGGATTGGTGGCTACACCTTC. This gives the protein CASSSVLYGGIGGYTF.

The chain carries TRBV20-1 and TRBJ2-3, with TRBD2 matching over 11 bases. Germline assignment: CDR1 DFQATT and CDR2 SNEGSKA (reference sequence). This CDR3 is built from 16 residues. Losses at the gene ends were 0 bases for V and 5 bases for J; bases not matched to a gene: 7. The CDR3 DNA is TGCAGTGCTAGAGATGCGGGACTAGCGGCGAAAGATACGCAGTATTTT. Translation: CSARDAGLAAKDTQYF.

This clonotype was seen repeatedly, ten times or more. The chain carries TRBV7-2 and TRBJ1-4, with unresolved D. The CDR3 has 14 amino acids. V lost 5 bases, J lost 7 bases, and 14 bases lay in between. Germline values: CDR1 SGHTA, CDR2 FQGNSA. CDR3 sequence reads: CASSPTLVFEKLFF. CDR3 sequence (DNA): TGTGCCAGCAGCCCGACTTTGGTCTTTGAAAAACTGTTTTTT.

DNA of the CDR3: TGTGCCAGCAGTTCCCCCGGACAGGGGTTCACAGATACGCAGTATTTT. Encoded protein: CASSSPGQGFTDTQYF. The chain couples TRBV27 to TRBJ2-3; 9 bases match TRBD1. With V trimmed by 4 bases and J by 2 bases, 7 bases remained unmatched. This CDR3 is 16 amino acids long. Germline V gene sequence: CDR1 MNHEY, CDR2 SMNVEV (reference sequence).

This clonotype was found a few times. The genes are TRBV5-1 and TRBJ2-5; D might be TRBD2 (5 bases). The better agreement between TRBJ2-7 and the DNA end casts doubt on the J call. Germline V gene data show CDR1 as SGHRS and CDR2 as YFSETQ. The CDR3 is made up of 13 amino acids. The chain's CDR3 is CASSLAGSDEQYF. The CDR3 DNA sequence: TGCGCCAGCAGCTTGGCGGGGAGCGACGAGCAGTACTTC.

This clonotype was seen a handful of times. The chain links TRBV7-2 to TRBJ1-5, with D perhaps TRBD1 (6 bases). This CDR3 spans 14 amino acids. Germline V gives CDR1 SGHTA, CDR2 FQGNSA. Trimming took 5 bases from V and 7 from J, leaving 15 bases between them. CDR3 DNA: TGTGCCAGCAGCCCCTGGGGGGCGGGACAGCCCCAGCATTTT. Translated: CASSPWGAGQPQHF.

The chain has TRBV7-2 and TRBJ2-3; TRBD2 aligns across 12 bases. Germline V gene data show CDR1 as SGHTA and CDR2 as FQGNSA. The J segment lost 0 bases and the V segment lost 5 bases, leaving 9 bases of the junction unmatched. CDR3 length: 18 amino acids. CDR3 region: CASSLRGLAGSSTDTQYF. The CDR3 region has the DNA TGTGCCAGCAGCCTTCGGGGACTAGCGGGTTCTAGCACAGATACGCAGTATTTT.

As for this clonotype: Because the CDR3's place on the DNA is in doubt, the DNA is left out and the CDR3 is given as listed by TCRdb. V and J are TRBV7-9 and TRBJ1-4; TRBD1 is the table's D call and was not checked against the DNA. With termini counted, the CDR3 has 15 amino acids. Germline V CDR1 and CDR2: SEHNR, FQNEAQ (reference sequence). The chain's CDR3 is CASSFGTGSHEKRFF.

This clonotype was seen a handful of times. The chain uses TRBV10-3 and TRBJ2-1; 10 positions agree with TRBD2. Per germline, CDR1 ENHRY and CDR2 SYGVKD. Germline trimming cut 7 bases from V and 9 bases from J; bases unmatched to any gene: 9. CDR3 size: 14 residues. This CDR3 is CAIKAGGAVGEQFF. The DNA of the CDR3 is TGTGCCATCAAAGCGGGAGGGGCAGTAGGTGAGCAGTTCTTC.

The gene calls are TRBV27 and TRBJ2-7; D ambiguous. Germline-derived CDR1 and CDR2 are MNHEY and SMNVEV (reference sequence). The CDR3 totals 13 residues. V was shortened by 2 bases and J by 9 bases, with 14 bases between the two germline ends. The CDR3 is CASSLGLGSVQYF. The CDR3 bases are TGTGCCAGCAGTTTAGGGCTAGGGTCTGTGCAGTACTTC.

As concerns this clonotype: This may be a read error, as it is one base from a much larger clone. The V call is TRBV18, the J call TRBJ2-5, with a weak D call TRBD2 (6 bases). The tail of the sequence fits TRBJ2-7 better, so the J call may be wrong. Germline V gene data show CDR1 as KGHSH and CDR2 as LQKENI. This CDR3 comprises 14 residues. Written as DNA, the CDR3 is TGTGCCAGCTCACCCTGGGACTGGGTAGACGAGCAGTACTTC. Translation: CASSPWDWVDEQYF.

The CDR3 is CASSQDQGRYGYTF. The CDR3 DNA is TGTGCCAGCAGCCAAGATCAGGGGCGCTATGGCTACACCTTC. The chain has TRBV3-1 and TRBJ1-2; a weak D match, TRBD1 (6 bases). The CDR3 contains 14 residues. Germline CDR1 LGHDT, CDR2 YNNKEL (reference sequence). The V end lost 0 bases, the J end lost 4 bases, and 9 bases lay between the germline ends.

This chain joins TRBV7-2 and TRBJ2-1; 11 bases match TRBD2. The J segment lost 2 bases and the V segment lost 6 bases, leaving 9 bases of the junction unmatched. The CDR3 is made up of 17 amino acids. CDR1 is SGHTA and CDR2 is FQGNSA in the germline V gene. CDR3 region: CASSFSGTSGTYNEQFF. The CDR3 DNA follows: TGTGCCAGCAGTTTTTCCGGGACTAGCGGAACCTACAATGAGCAGTTCTTC.

This clonotype was found many times. V usage is TRBV29-1 and J usage is TRBJ1-2, with D perhaps matching TRBD1 (5 bases). The CDR3 length is 13 residues. V was trimmed by 4 bases and J by 2 bases, leaving 11 bases between them. CDR1 SQVTM and CDR2 ANQGSEA come from the germline V gene. The CDR3 DNA is TGCAGCGTTGTGGAGGGGAACAACTATGGCTACACCTTC. Amino acid sequence: CSVVEGNNYGYTF. Full variable domain (outside the CDR3, taken from reference TRBV29-1 and TRBJ1-2): SAVISQKPSRDICQRGTSLTIQCQVDSQVTMMFWYRQQPGQSLTLIATANQGSEATYESGFVIDKFPISRPNLTFSTLTVSNMSPEDSSIYLCSVVEGNNYGYTFGSGTRLTVV.

The chain joins TRBV5-1 to TRBJ2-2; unclear D gene. This CDR3 comprises 15 residues. Germline assignment: CDR1 SGHRS and CDR2 YFSETQ. Trimming shortened V by 1 base and J by 4 bases, and 11 bases separated the two germline ends. CDR3 in DNA: TGCGCCAGCAGCTTGATAAGGAGCGCCACCGGGGAGCTGTTTTTT. Its translation is CASSLIRSATGELFF.